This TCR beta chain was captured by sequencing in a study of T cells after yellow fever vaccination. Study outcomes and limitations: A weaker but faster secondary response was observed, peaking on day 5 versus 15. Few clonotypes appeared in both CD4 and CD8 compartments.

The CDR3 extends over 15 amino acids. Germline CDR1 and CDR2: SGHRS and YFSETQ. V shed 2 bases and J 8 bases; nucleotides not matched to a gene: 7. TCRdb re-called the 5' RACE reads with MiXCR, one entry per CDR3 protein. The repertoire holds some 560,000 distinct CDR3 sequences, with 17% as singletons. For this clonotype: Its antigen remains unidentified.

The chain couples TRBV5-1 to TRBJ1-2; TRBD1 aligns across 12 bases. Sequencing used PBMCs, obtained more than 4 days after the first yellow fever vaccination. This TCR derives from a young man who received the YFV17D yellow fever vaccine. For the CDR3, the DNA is TGCGCCAGCAGCTTTGTGGGACAGGGGGCGGCCGGCTACACCTTC. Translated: CASSFVGQGAAGYTF. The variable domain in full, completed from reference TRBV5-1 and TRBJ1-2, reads KAGVTQTPRYLIKTRGQQVTLSCSPISGHRSVSWYQQTPGQGLQFLFEYFSETQRNKGNFPGRFSGRQFSNSRSEMNVSTLELGDSALYLCASSFVGQGAAGYTFGSGTRLTVV.